This T cell receptor (beta chain) was observed in a study of cytomegalovirus exposure and HLA in healthy donors. Overall study context: An earlier analysis identified approximately 120 million unique TCR beta sequences in about 170 million T cells. Study-level results: Cytomegalovirus association was listed for about 180 TCR beta chains. Donors belonging to an Asian-associated ancestry cluster reportedly showed fewer N-insertions in productive TCRs than the roughly 670-donor mean, according to what a later analysis found.

Comments on this clone: What it recognizes is unknown.

PCR amplification relied on 60 Vbeta primers (plus 13 Jbeta primers). Measured with immunoSEQ multiplex PCR; TCRdb has only the in-frame clones, and not every one. The sample has 150,000 to 200,000 clones, around nine tenths seen once. Trimming stripped 6 bases from V and 3 bases from J, with 12 bases between. The V gene's germline CDR1 is SNHLY and CDR2 FYNNEI. CDR3 length: 14 amino acids. The chain carries TRBV2 and TRBJ1-5; D remains ambiguous. The clonotype originates from a woman aged 18-29 years in good health and CMV-seronegative. Sequencing used PBMCs. The CDR3 DNA reads TGTGCCAGCAGCGCCCTGGCCCCCAATCAGCCCCAGCATTTT. Its protein product is CASSALAPNQPQHF.